The 18 T cell receptor beta chains in this list originate from one sample, sequenced in a study of blood T cell repertoires in COVID-19 (dated by TCRdb to about 2020). The library was obtained by the immunoSEQ multiplex PCR assay. TCRdb provides this immuneACCESS table in a form limited to in-frame rearrangements. Some clones are lacking; in checked studies, under half of them reflect an unresolved V gene, and why the rest are absent is not known. In this sample the table shows 65,000 to 90,000 clones, more than 75% of which occur a single time. The ten largest clones take up approximately 5% of the sample. Sequencing used peripheral blood. The receptor set was obtained from a human donor in a cohort sampled during active COVID-19.

J is TRBJ2-1 and V is TRBV3-1 (or the pseudogene TRBV3-2); the match to TRBD2 covers 10 bases. This CDR3 region has 18 residues. Germline CDR1 LGHDT, CDR2 YNNKEL (reference sequence). The trim removed 1 base at V and 4 bases at J, leaving 10 bases unmatched. CDR3 loop: CASSQGLGSGGSYNEQFF. The CDR3 DNA is TGTGCCAGCAGCCAAGGCCTGGGTAGCGGGGGGTCTTACAATGAGCAGTTCTTC.

The chain joins TRBV10-3 to TRBJ2-2; TRBD1 agrees at 8 bases. The CDR3 covers 14 residues. Germline V gene sequence: CDR1 ENHRY, CDR2 SYGVKD. V shed 6 bases and J 3 bases; nucleotides not matched to a gene: 3. CDR3 in amino acids: CAIRDRADTGELFF. CDR3 in DNA: TGTGCCATCAGGGACAGGGCGGACACCGGGGAGCTGTTTTTT.

The chain joins TRBV5-1 to TRBJ2-1; the D gene is possibly TRBD2 (7 bases). This CDR3 is built from 17 residues. Germline V lookup: CDR1 SGHRS, CDR2 YFSETQ. Trimming cost V 1 base and J 9 bases, with 23 bases left between them. The CDR3 reads CASSLTPSGGPGGEQFF. CDR3 in DNA: TGCGCCAGCAGCTTGACCCCCTCGGGGGGCCCGGGTGGTGAGCAGTTCTTC.

As DNA, the CDR3 is TGTGCCAGCAGCGCTCACGGGGGTTCCTACGAGCAGTACTTC. Amino acid sequence: CASSAHGGSYEQYF. The chain joins TRBV3-1 (or the pseudogene TRBV3-2) to TRBJ2-7; possible D gene TRBD2, 6 bases. CDR1 and CDR2 from the germline V gene are LGHDT and YNNKEL (reference sequence). V was clipped by 5 bases and J by 1 base, with 12 bases between them. This CDR3 contains 14 residues.

V usage is TRBV29-1 and J usage is TRBJ2-4; 10 bases map to TRBD1. Germline lookup yields CDR1 SQVTM and CDR2 ANQGSEA. This CDR3 has 15 residues. V was clipped by 6 bases and J by 6 bases; unmatched bases: 11. CDR3 in amino acids: CSVSSGTGEANIQYF. CDR3 in DNA: TGCAGCGTGTCAAGCGGGACAGGGGAGGCAAACATTCAGTACTTC.

The gene calls are TRBV9 and TRBJ1-5; no reliable D call. Germline V gene sequence: CDR1 SGDLS, CDR2 YYNGEE. Between the trimmed V and J ends, which lost 0 bases and 2 bases, there was a span of 6 bases. The length of the CDR3 is 14 residues. For the CDR3, the DNA is TGTGCCAGCAGCGTAGAGGGAGGCAATCAGCCCCAGCATTTT. Protein product: CASSVEGGNQPQHF.

The V call is TRBV20-1, the J call TRBJ2-1; no firm D call. The CDR3 has 11 amino acids. Germline assignment: CDR1 DFQATT and CDR2 SNEGSKA (reference sequence). The V gene lost 3 bases and the J gene lost 6 bases, with 6 bases spanning the gap. CDR3: CSARYSNEQFF. CDR3 DNA: TGCAGTGCTAGGTACAGCAATGAGCAGTTCTTC.

The CDR3 DNA sequence: TGTGCCAGCAGCCGGATACGCAGGGCAATGGGCGGGGAGCTGTTTTTT. Translation gives CASSRIRRAMGGELFF. J is TRBJ2-2 and V is TRBV7-2; maybe TRBD1 (5 bases). The CDR3 is made up of 16 amino acids. Trimming took 5 bases from V and 7 from J, leaving 20 bases between them. CDR1 is SGHTA and CDR2 is FQGNSA in the germline V gene.

J is TRBJ2-3 and V is TRBV19; possible D gene TRBD2, 5 bases. CDR3 length equals 13 residues. Germline lookup yields CDR1 LNHDA and CDR2 SQIVND (reference sequence). V gave up 3 bases and J gave up 4 bases, with 8 bases separating them. This CDR3 is CASSIGVADTQYF. The DNA of the CDR3 is TGTGCCAGTAGTATCGGGGTTGCAGATACGCAGTATTTT.

This chain connects TRBV7-3 to TRBJ2-1, with a possible D match to TRBD2 (5 bases). CDR1 and CDR2 from the germline V gene are SGHTA and FQGTGA. CDR3 length equals 15 residues. Between the trimmed V and J ends, which lost 2 bases and 5 bases, there was a span of 13 bases. CDR3 amino acids: CASSLRLEAHNEQFF. CDR3 nucleotide sequence: TGTGCCAGCAGCTTACGGTTGGAGGCTCACAATGAGCAGTTCTTC.

The rearrangement links TRBV11-3 to TRBJ2-1, with D possibly matching TRBD1 (5 bases). Trimming removed 5 bases at V and 5 bases at J, with 10 bases between. This CDR3 spans 13 amino acids. In germline, CDR1 is SGHNT, CDR2 YENEEA. CDR3 loop: CASSPQGDNEQFF. The CDR3 DNA sequence: TGTGCCAGCAGCCCCCAGGGTGACAATGAGCAGTTCTTC. The full variable domain, completed using reference TRBV11-3 and TRBJ2-1, is EAGVVQSPRYKIIEKKQPVAFWCNPISGHNTLYWYLQNLGQGPELLIRYENEEAVDDSQLPKDRFSAERLKGVDSTLKIQPAELGDSAVYLCASSPQGDNEQFFGPGTRLTVL.

This sequence joins TRBV27 and TRBJ2-5; 13 nucleotides agree with TRBD2. The germline gives CDR1 MNHEY, CDR2 SMNVEV (reference sequence). V dropped 6 bases and J dropped 3; count of bases not matched to a gene: 4. The CDR3 is made up of 15 amino acids. The CDR3 nucleotides read TGTGCCAGCAGGGGACTAGCGGGGTTGGAAGAGACCCAGTACTTC. Encoded protein: CASRGLAGLEETQYF.

The gene calls are TRBV9 and TRBJ2-3, with TRBD2 matching 7 bases. With 3 bases clipped from V and 4 bases from J, the junction kept 8 bases outside the gene matches. Germline assignment: CDR1 SGDLS and CDR2 YYNGEE. The length of the CDR3 is 15 residues. The CDR3 DNA sequence: TGTGCCAGCAGCGGCGAAGCGGGGATATCAGATACGCAGTATTTT. Translated: CASSGEAGISDTQYF.

V gene TRBV7-3 combines with J gene TRBJ2-3; D possibly corresponds to TRBD2 (5 bases). This CDR3 has 14 amino acids. V was shortened by 2 bases and J by 0 bases, with 6 bases between the two germline ends. Germline loops: CDR1 SGHTA, CDR2 FQGTGA. CDR3 sequence (DNA): TGTGCCAGCAGCTTATGGGAGAGCACAGATACGCAGTATTTT. Its protein product is CASSLWESTDTQYF.

This clone was picked up one time. V usage is TRBV2 and J usage is TRBJ1-1; 7 bases line up with TRBD1. V shed 6 bases, J shed 3 bases, and the junction held 10 bases outside the gene matches. Germline V gene lookup returns CDR1 SNHLY and CDR2 FYNNEI. The CDR3 is made up of 15 amino acids. Here the CDR3 reads CASSPQGGWHTEAFF. CDR3 sequence (DNA): TGTGCCAGCAGCCCTCAAGGGGGCTGGCACACTGAAGCTTTCTTT.

The rearrangement uses TRBV10-3 and TRBJ2-7; 10 nucleotides match TRBD2. The CDR3 contains 16 residues. V gave up 0 bases and J gave up 1 base; unmatched junction bases: 3. Germline CDR1 reads ENHRY; CDR2 reads SYGVKD. The DNA for the CDR3 is TGTGCCATCAGTGAGTCACTAGCGGGGCGATCCTACGAGCAGTACTTC. As protein: CAISESLAGRSYEQYF.

V usage is TRBV7-3 and J usage is TRBJ2-3; 9 nucleotides match TRBD2. The junction had 11 bases not matched to a gene; V was cut back by 1 base and J by 3 bases. The germline CDR1 and CDR2 sequences are SGHTA and FQGTGA. This CDR3 contains 18 residues. The CDR3 sequence: CASSLRGSGGFRTDTQYF. CDR3 nucleotide sequence: TGTGCCAGCAGCTTAAGGGGTAGCGGGGGTTTCCGGACAGATACGCAGTATTTT.

This sequence joins TRBV7-6 and TRBJ1-1; no reliable D call. Trimming removed 5 bases from V and 7 bases from J, with 11 bases in between. The CDR3 contains 12 residues. Germline V gene sequence: CDR1 SGHVS, CDR2 FNYEAQ. CDR3: CASSLPFGEAFF. The CDR3 DNA reads as TGTGCCAGCAGCCTCCCTTTCGGTGAAGCTTTCTTT.